The 19 T cell receptor beta chains reported below all come from one sample, sequenced in a study of early T cells in non-severe SARS-CoV-2 infection. MiXCR, run by TCRdb on the 5' RACE reads, gives a single entry per CDR3 protein. This sample has tens of thousands of distinct CDR3 sequences; about 15% occur once, and the top ten carry roughly 4.3%. This sample comprised whole blood, obtained at baseline. Every receptor here comes from an adult who was a healthcare worker with PCR-confirmed SARS-CoV-2 infection or an uninfected control (not recorded which).

This clonotype was observed at least ten times. This chain connects TRBV28 to TRBJ2-4; 13 bases map to TRBD2. V shed 5 bases, J shed 8 bases, and the junction held 3 bases outside the gene matches. CDR3 length equals 14 residues. CDR1 and CDR2 from the germline V gene are MDHEN and SYDVKM. The CDR3 region is CASSTSGRADIQYF. CDR3 DNA: TGTGCCAGCAGTACTAGCGGGAGGGCGGACATTCAGTACTTC. Full variable domain (outside the CDR3, taken from reference TRBV28 and TRBJ2-4): DVKVTQSSRYLVKRTGEKVFLECVQDMDHENMFWYRQDPGLGLRLIYFSYDVKMKEKGDIPEGYSVSREKKERFSLILESASTNQTSMYLCASSTSGRADIQYFGAGTRLSVL.

To note about this clonotype: It may be a read error: a sequence one base away is much more abundant. The chain is built from TRBV11-1 and TRBJ2-1, with D maybe TRBD1 (6 bases). The CDR3 is 15 amino acids. The ends were cut back, 2 bases at V and 7 bases at J, with 15 bases in the middle. CDR1 and CDR2 from the germline V gene are SGHAT and FQDESV (reference sequence). CDR3 DNA sequence: TGTGCCAGCAGCTTACCAGGACAGAGGGGGAATGAGCAGTTCTTC. Amino acid sequence: CASSLPGQRGNEQFF.

This clonotype was observed at least ten times. The CDR3 region has the DNA TGTGCCAGCAGCTTAGATGGGCTCCCCCCAACCGATACGCAGTATTTT. This encodes CASSLDGLPPTDTQYF. The chain joins TRBV11-2 to TRBJ2-3; D call uncertain. V was cut by 0 bases and J by 6 bases, with 16 bases left in between. Germline CDR1 SGHAT, CDR2 FQNNGV. CDR3 size: 16 residues.

V gene TRBV3-1 combines with J gene TRBJ2-7; no clear D gene. V was clipped by 0 bases and J by 1 base, with 10 bases between them. The CDR3 is made up of 15 amino acids. Germline CDR1 LGHDT, CDR2 YNNKEL (reference sequence). CDR3 sequence (DNA): TGTGCCAGCAGCCAAGATTCCTATTATTCCTACGAGCAGTACTTC. Its protein product is CASSQDSYYSYEQYF.

This clonotype was found many times. V and J are TRBV10-3 and TRBJ1-5; unclear D gene. V was shortened by 0 bases and J by 0 bases, with 9 bases between the two germline ends. This CDR3 region has 16 residues. In germline, CDR1 is ENHRY, CDR2 SYGVKD. CDR3 nucleotide sequence: TGTGCCATCAGTGAGTCGGTGTCTTATAGCAATCAGCCCCAGCATTTT. Translated: CAISESVSYSNQPQHF.

This clonotype was observed many times. CDR3 in DNA: TGTGCCAGCAGCTTGTCACAGCTTTCACCCCTCCACTTT. Its protein product is CASSLSQLSPLHF. The V gene is TRBV7-8, the J gene TRBJ1-6; unclear D gene. The CDR3 runs 13 residues. Trimming pared 3 bases from V and 9 bases from J, leaving 9 bases between. Germline CDR1 and CDR2: SGHVS and FQNEAQ.

This clonotype has a handful of counts. The chain recombines TRBV19 with TRBJ2-1, with 11 bases that match TRBD2. CDR1 LNHDA and CDR2 SQIVND come from the germline V gene (reference sequence). CDR3 length equals 18 residues. With 7 bases clipped from V and 2 bases from J, the junction kept 13 bases outside the gene matches. CDR3 DNA: TGTGCCAGTATGCCGAGAACTAGCGGGAGCCCCCCCTACAATGAGCAGTTCTTC. Translation gives CASMPRTSGSPPYNEQFF.

The rearrangement uses TRBV20-1 and TRBJ2-1; possible D gene TRBD1, 6 bases. This CDR3 has 14 amino acids. Germline assignment: CDR1 DFQATT and CDR2 SNEGSKA (reference sequence). V shed 4 bases and J shed 4 bases, with 14 bases lying between them. The CDR3 DNA sequence: TGCAGTGCTACGTCTAGGGGGAAATACAATGAGCAGTTCTTC. This sequence encodes CSATSRGKYNEQFF.

This clonotype appeared a few times. The chain links TRBV4-1 to TRBJ2-3; 8 nucleotides line up with TRBD2. Germline V lookup: CDR1 MGHRA, CDR2 YSYEKL. This CDR3 has 17 amino acids. V was pared by 2 bases and J by 3 bases, with 10 bases of the junction left unmatched. DNA of the CDR3: TGCGCCAGCAGCCAATGGAACGGGGCTAGCGGGACAGATACGCAGTATTTT. Translation: CASSQWNGASGTDTQYF.

V and J are TRBV18 and TRBJ1-5; D is unresolved. The CDR3 consists of 13 residues. From germline, CDR1 is KGHSH and CDR2 LQKENI. V dropped 4 bases and J dropped 0 bases, with 4 bases sitting between them. The CDR3 loop reads CASSLYSNQPQHF. The CDR3 bases are TGTGCCAGCTCACTCTATAGCAATCAGCCCCAGCATTTT.

The genes are TRBV3-1 and TRBJ1-6; D remains unclear. The CDR3 is made up of 14 amino acids. Trimming cost V 4 bases and J 10 bases, with 14 bases left between them. Germline CDR1 is LGHDT and CDR2 is YNNKEL (reference sequence). The CDR3 reads CASSPDWDGSPLHF. The CDR3 nucleotides are TGTGCCAGCAGCCCAGATTGGGATGGATCACCCCTCCACTTT.

The CDR3 DNA is TGCGCCAGCAGCTTGCCGCTACATGGAGGTCAAGAGACCCAGTACTTC. It yields the protein CASSLPLHGGQETQYF. The chain employs TRBV5-1 and TRBJ2-5; D possibly corresponds to TRBD2 (5 bases). The CDR3 has 16 residues. CDR1 and CDR2 (germline): SGHRS, YFSETQ. V was pared by 1 base and J by 2 bases, with 15 bases between.

This clonotype came up a few times. The CDR3 protein is CASSLALAGGTGELFF. The CDR3 DNA is TGTGCCAGCAGCTTGGCCCTAGCGGGAGGAACCGGGGAGCTGTTTTTT. This sequence joins TRBV5-5 and TRBJ2-2; 11 positions match TRBD2. Germline V gene sequence: CDR1 SGHKS, CDR2 YYEKEE (reference sequence). J gave up 5 bases and V 0 bases, and 3 bases lay outside the gene matches. The length of the CDR3 is 16 residues.

At least ten counts were recorded for this clonotype. The chain links TRBV4-1 to TRBJ1-2; no clear D. V was trimmed by 3 bases and J by 4 bases, leaving 12 bases between them. Germline V CDR1 and CDR2: MGHRA, YSYEKL. This CDR3 has 14 residues. CDR3 protein: CASSQPREVYGYTF. The CDR3 nucleotides are TGCGCCAGCAGCCAGCCCCGGGAAGTCTATGGCTACACCTTC.

This rearrangement joins TRBV29-1 to TRBJ2-5, with TRBD1 identical over 8 bases. The germline CDR1 and CDR2 sequences are SQVTM and ANQGSEA. V trimming: 8 bases; J trimming: 7 bases; junction bases outside the gene matches: 9. CDR3 length: 12 residues. This CDR3 is CSLYDRGGTQYF. The CDR3 coding sequence is TGCAGCCTTTACGACAGGGGTGGGACCCAGTACTTC.

This clonotype was seen a handful of times. V gene TRBV28 combines with J gene TRBJ1-2, with 7 bases aligning to TRBD1. J lost 13 bases, V lost 6 bases, and 11 bases had no gene match. The CDR3 is made up of 12 amino acids. Germline V lookup: CDR1 MDHEN, CDR2 SYDVKM. The CDR3 DNA is TGTGCCAGCAGAGAACAGGGGCGCCGTGGCACCTTC. This sequence encodes CASREQGRRGTF.

This clonotype was seen a handful of times. This chain joins TRBV19 and TRBJ2-2; D uncertain. The germline V gene has CDR1 LNHDA and CDR2 SQIVND (reference sequence). The CDR3 sequence is 12 residues long. V gave up 6 bases and J gave up 1 base, with 3 bases separating them. The CDR3 DNA follows: TGTGCCAGTAGGGTGAACACCGGGGAGCTGTTTTTT. It yields the protein CASRVNTGELFF.

This chain uses TRBV2 with TRBJ1-4; a weak D match, TRBD1 (5 bases). The CDR3 is made up of 13 amino acids. Germline V CDR1 and CDR2: SNHLY, FYNNEI. The ends were cut back, 7 bases at V and 8 bases at J, with 14 bases in the middle. The CDR3 DNA follows: TGTGCCAGCAAGGTGGGGCTGGGGGAAAAACTGTTTTTT. Protein sequence: CASKVGLGEKLFF.

The chain is built from TRBV2 and TRBJ2-6, with D maybe TRBD1 (6 bases). There are 16 residues in the CDR3. V was shortened by 8 bases and J by 0 bases, with 14 bases between the two germline ends. Germline CDR1 and CDR2: SNHLY and FYNNEI. The DNA for the CDR3 is TGTGCCAGCTACAGGGCGTCCGGCTCTGGGGCCAACGTCCTGACTTTC. Amino acids: CASYRASGSGANVLTF.